The present T cell receptor (beta chain) was sequenced within a study of shared clonotypes between healthy human individuals. Worth noting for this clone: Antigen unknown.

Deep was the level used in running the assay. Genomic DNA (from each subset) was split evenly across several immunoSEQ plates. Some clones are missing from TCRdb's copy, which holds only in-frame ones; the method was immunoSEQ multiplex PCR. The table records some 530,000 clones, over 70% of them present only once. The germline CDR1 and CDR2 sequences are LNHDA and SQIVND (reference sequence). This CDR3 spans 16 amino acids. V shed 3 bases and J 3 bases; nucleotides not matched to a gene: 7. Study-wide points: In this cohort, only blood was sampled, and tissue repertoires likely differ. Clonotype sharing among donors, it was expected, would be affected by sequencing depth.

The chain carries TRBV19 and TRBJ2-2, with 7 bases lining up with TRBD2. The sequence derives from a woman in her thirties or forties in good health. Some clones in this sample may be carry-over from other donors' samples. Sequenced: PBMCs. As DNA, the CDR3 is TGTGCCAGTAGTATCTCCCAGGGAGGGGACACCGGGGAGCTGTTTTTT. Translated, it gives CASSISQGGDTGELFF. The whole variable domain, remainder taken from reference TRBV19 and TRBJ2-2, is DGGITQSPKYLFRKEGQNVTLSCEQNLNHDAMYWYRQDPGQGLRLIYYSQIVNDFQKGDIAEGYSVSREKKESFPLTVTSAQKNPTAFYLCASSISQGGDTGELFFGEGSRLTVL.